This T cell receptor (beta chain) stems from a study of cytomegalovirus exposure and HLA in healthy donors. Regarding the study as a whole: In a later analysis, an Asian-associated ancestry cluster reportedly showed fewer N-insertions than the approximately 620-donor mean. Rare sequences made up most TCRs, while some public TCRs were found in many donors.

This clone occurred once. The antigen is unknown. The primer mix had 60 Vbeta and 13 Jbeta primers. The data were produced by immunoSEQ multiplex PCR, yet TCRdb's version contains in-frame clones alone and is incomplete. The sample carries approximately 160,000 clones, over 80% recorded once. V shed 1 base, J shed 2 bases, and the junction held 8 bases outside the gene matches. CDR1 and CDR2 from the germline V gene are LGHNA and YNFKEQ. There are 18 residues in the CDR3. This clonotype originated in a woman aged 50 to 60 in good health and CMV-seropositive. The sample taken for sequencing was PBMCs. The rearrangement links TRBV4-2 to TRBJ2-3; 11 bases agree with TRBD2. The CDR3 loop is CASSQVPTSGDPTDTQYF. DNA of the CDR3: TGTGCCAGCAGCCAAGTGCCGACTAGCGGGGATCCCACAGATACGCAGTATTTT.